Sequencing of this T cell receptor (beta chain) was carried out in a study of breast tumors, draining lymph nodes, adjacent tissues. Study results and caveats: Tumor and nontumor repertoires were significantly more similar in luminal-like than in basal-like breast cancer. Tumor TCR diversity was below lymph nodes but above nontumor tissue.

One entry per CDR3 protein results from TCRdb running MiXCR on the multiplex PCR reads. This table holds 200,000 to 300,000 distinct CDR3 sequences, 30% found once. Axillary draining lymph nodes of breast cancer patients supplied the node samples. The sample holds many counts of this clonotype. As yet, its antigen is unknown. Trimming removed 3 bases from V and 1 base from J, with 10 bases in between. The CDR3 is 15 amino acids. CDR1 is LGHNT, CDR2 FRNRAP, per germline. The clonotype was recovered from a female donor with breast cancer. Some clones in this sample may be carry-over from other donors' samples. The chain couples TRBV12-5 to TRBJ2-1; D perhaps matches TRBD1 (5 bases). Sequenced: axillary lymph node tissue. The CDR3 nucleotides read TGTGCTAGTGGTTTAGGCCAGGGATCCTACAATGAGCAGTTCTTC. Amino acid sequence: CASGLGQGSYNEQFF.